This T cell receptor (beta chain) was sequenced for a study of cytomegalovirus exposure and HLA in healthy donors. PCR primers comprised 60 Vbeta and 13 Jbeta primers. The protocol was immunoSEQ multiplex PCR, while the TCRdb copy is restricted to in-frame clones and leaves out a portion. Altogether about 140,000 clones are present, around 80% being singletons, with the ten largest covering roughly 3.2%. This clone showed up just a few times. The receptor was isolated from a young man in good health and CMV-seropositive. Sequenced material: PBMCs.

CDR3 bases: TGTGCCAGCAGGAACTGGACAGACAATGAGCAGTTCTTC. This sequence encodes CASRNWTDNEQFF. V is TRBV2 and J is TRBJ2-1, with D perhaps TRBD1 (6 bases). This CDR3 is built from 13 residues. The germline V gene encodes CDR1 SNHLY and CDR2 FYNNEI. V gave up 6 bases and J gave up 5 bases, with 11 bases separating them.